This entry lists 16 T cell receptor beta chains sequenced from one sample in a study of blood T cell repertoires in COVID-19. Repertoires were generated with immunoSEQ multiplex PCR, while TCRdb's copy carries only in-frame clones and drops some. Of some 390,000 clones in the sample, over 75% were seen once. The sample comprised peripheral blood. These receptors were obtained from a middle-aged woman with COVID-19, enrolled during active disease.

This chain uses TRBV19 with TRBJ1-5; possibly TRBD1 for D (5 bases). Germline-derived CDR1 and CDR2 are LNHDA and SQIVND (reference sequence). Trimming stripped 4 bases from V and 3 bases from J, with 16 bases between. The CDR3 runs 16 residues. The CDR3 region is CASSNGRGRANQPQHF. The CDR3 DNA reads TGTGCCAGTAGTAATGGTAGGGGCAGGGCCAATCAGCCCCAGCATTTT.

Comments on this clone: A read error is possible here, since a much larger clone lies one base away. V usage is TRBV5-6 and J usage is TRBJ1-5, with D possibly TRBD1 on 5 matching bases. This CDR3 region has 13 residues. V lost 4 bases and J 1 base, leaving 6 bases between the germline ends. Germline V gene lookup returns CDR1 SGHDT and CDR2 YYEEEE. CDR3 DNA: TGTGCCAGCAGCCGACAGAGCAATCAGCCCCAGCATTTT. Translating gives CASSRQSNQPQHF.

The chain recombines TRBV27 with TRBJ2-2; tentatively, D is TRBD2 (5 bases). The CDR3 runs to 15 residues. V shed 7 bases and J shed 6 bases, with 18 bases lying between them. CDR1 and CDR2 from the germline V gene are MNHEY and SMNVEV (reference sequence). The CDR3, as DNA: TGTGCCAGCACCAGAAGATGGGAGCCCCCCGGGGAGCTGTTTTTT. The encoded protein is CASTRRWEPPGELFF.

The chain joins TRBV5-6 to TRBJ1-6, with D uncertain. This CDR3 contains 11 residues. Germline CDR1 reads SGHDT; CDR2 reads YYEEEE. The ends were cut back, 0 bases at V and 14 bases at J, with 6 bases in the middle. The CDR3 here is CASSLGASLHF. The CDR3 region has the DNA TGTGCCAGCAGCTTGGGGGCCTCCCTCCACTTT.

The gene calls are TRBV19 and TRBJ1-1; D is possibly TRBD1 (6 bases). The V gene lost 4 bases and the J gene lost 0 bases, with 12 bases spanning the gap. The CDR3 consists of 15 residues. The germline CDR1 and CDR2 sequences are LNHDA and SQIVND (reference sequence). The CDR3 spells CASSSYRDMNTEAFF. CDR3 in DNA: TGTGCCAGTAGTAGCTACAGGGACATGAACACTGAAGCTTTCTTT.

The CDR3 is CASNSAGEQYF. The CDR3 coding sequence is TGTGCCAGCAATTCGGCGGGAGAGCAGTACTTC. This chain uses TRBV6-5 with TRBJ2-7; perhaps TRBD2 as D (6 bases). The CDR3 runs to 11 residues. Trimming took off 7 bases at V and 7 bases at J, with 11 bases between the two ends. Germline V gives CDR1 MNHEY, CDR2 SVGAGI.

Only a few counts were recorded for this clone. The chain combines TRBV30 with TRBJ1-6; D remains unclear. CDR1 is GTSNPN and CDR2 is SVGIG in the germline V gene (reference sequence). CDR3 length equals 12 residues. Trimming removed 2 bases at V and 6 bases at J, with 5 bases between. The chain's CDR3 is CAWSPSNSPLHF. Written as DNA, the CDR3 is TGTGCCTGGAGTCCCAGTAATTCACCCCTCCACTTT.

This clone was seen only a few times. CDR3 bases: TGTGCCAGCAGCACTCGATCGGGGGGTATTGGCAATCAGCCCCAGCATTTT. Protein product: CASSTRSGGIGNQPQHF. This rearrangement joins TRBV28 to TRBJ1-5; a weak D match, TRBD1 (5 bases). CDR1 and CDR2 (germline): MDHEN, SYDVKM. Trimming took off 6 bases at V and 2 bases at J, with 20 bases between the two ends. CDR3 size: 17 residues.

This rearrangement joins TRBV28 to TRBJ1-2; 9 positions match TRBD1. There are 15 residues in the CDR3. V dropped 6 bases and J dropped 7; count of bases not matched to a gene: 12. Germline loops: CDR1 MDHEN, CDR2 SYDVKM. The DNA for the CDR3 is TGTGCCAGCAGGTACCGGGACAGGGATACAAGTGGCTACACCTTC. Protein product: CASRYRDRDTSGYTF.

V usage is TRBV3-1 (or the pseudogene TRBV3-2) and J usage is TRBJ1-5; weak D call: TRBD1 (5 bases). V lost 5 bases and J lost 4, with 9 bases in between. The CDR3 sequence is 13 residues long. CDR1 and CDR2 (germline): LGHDT, YNNKEL (reference sequence). The CDR3 region has the DNA TGTGCCAGCAGCTACCAGGGTAATCAGCCCCAGCATTTT. Encoded protein: CASSYQGNQPQHF.

The V gene is TRBV30, the J gene TRBJ1-1; D may be TRBD1 (6 bases). V dropped 5 bases and J dropped 6 bases, with 22 bases sitting between them. Per germline, CDR1 GTSNPN and CDR2 SVGIG (reference sequence). The CDR3 is 15 amino acids. In DNA form, the CDR3 reads TGTGCCTGGGGAACTAAACAGGGTCTCGAGGCTGAAGCTTTCTTT. Protein sequence: CAWGTKQGLEAEAFF.

V and J are TRBV7-3 and TRBJ1-5; 9 bases match TRBD1. Trimming at V came to 0 bases and at J to 7 bases, leaving 4 bases not matched to a gene. The CDR3 has 15 amino acids. CDR1 SGHTA and CDR2 FQGTGA come from the germline V gene. The CDR3: CASSLTGTGKQPQHF. The DNA for the CDR3 is TGTGCCAGCAGCTTAACGGGGACAGGGAAGCAGCCCCAGCATTTT.

A single count supports this clone. In nucleotides, the CDR3 is TGTGCCAGCAGTCCTAACACTAGCGGGCGAAATCCCTACAATGAGCAGTTCTTC. This sequence encodes CASSPNTSGRNPYNEQFF. V usage is TRBV27 and J usage is TRBJ2-1; 9 bases map to TRBD2. The CDR3 runs 18 residues. Germline V gene lookup returns CDR1 MNHEY and CDR2 SMNVEV (reference sequence). V dropped 5 bases and J dropped 2; count of bases not matched to a gene: 13.

This chain links TRBV24-1 with TRBJ2-3; 11 bases match TRBD1. V gave up 4 bases and J gave up 0 bases; unmatched junction bases: 8. Germline lookup yields CDR1 KGHDR and CDR2 SFDVKD. This CDR3 comprises 18 residues. The CDR3 protein is CATSEGTGGTDSTDTQYF. Written as DNA, the CDR3 is TGTGCCACCAGTGAAGGGACAGGGGGGACAGATAGCACAGATACGCAGTATTTT.

The chain uses TRBV19 and TRBJ1-5; tentatively, D is TRBD1 (6 bases). CDR3 length: 16 amino acids. CDR1 LNHDA and CDR2 SQIVND come from the germline V gene (reference sequence). Between the trimmed V and J ends, which lost 2 bases and 2 bases, there was a span of 13 bases. The CDR3 nucleotides are TGTGCCAGTAGTATACTTCCCAACAGGGGCAATCAGCCCCAGCATTTT. Translated: CASSILPNRGNQPQHF.

This clone was seen more than once but under ten times. The gene calls are TRBV7-8 and TRBJ2-1; 8 nucleotides line up with TRBD2. There are 18 residues in the CDR3. V lost 5 bases, J lost 0 bases, and 12 bases stayed unmatched. In germline, CDR1 is SGHVS, CDR2 FQNEAQ. This chain's CDR3 is CASSPRVAGTGSYNEQFF. The CDR3 DNA follows: TGTGCCAGCAGCCCCCGGGTAGCGGGAACCGGCTCCTACAATGAGCAGTTCTTC.